What follows are 20 T cell receptor beta chains derived from one specimen sequenced in a study of CD8 T cells in Susac syndrome. Random hexamers were used to reverse transcribe the RNA input (about 0.45 to 1 ug). In TCRdb, the immunoSEQ multiplex PCR reads were re-called with MiXCR into one record per CDR3 protein. The sample has some 180,000 distinct CDR3 sequences; about 94% are singletons. The sample taken for sequencing was CD4+ T cells from PBMCs. All receptors derive from a human donor with Susac syndrome.

This clonotype turned up a few times. This sequence joins TRBV4-1 and TRBJ2-7; no clear D. The length of the CDR3 is 13 residues. Trimming took off 1 base at V and 6 bases at J, with 10 bases between the two ends. Germline CDR1 MGHRA, CDR2 YSYEKL. The CDR3 here is CASSQVPPREQYF. CDR3 DNA: TGCGCCAGCAGCCAAGTACCCCCTCGCGAGCAGTACTTC.

The chain uses TRBV12-3 or TRBV12-4 and TRBJ2-3; 7 bases line up with TRBD1. The trim removed 6 bases at V and 4 bases at J, leaving 10 bases unmatched. The CDR3 runs 15 residues. For the CDR3, the DNA is TGTGCCAGCAGCTCCATCGCCCAGGGGGCAGATACGCAGTATTTT. It is translated as CASSSIAQGADTQYF.

This rearrangement joins TRBV5-1 to TRBJ2-7; TRBD2 agrees at 10 bases. Germline lookup yields CDR1 SGHRS and CDR2 YFSETQ. The junction had 11 bases not matched to a gene; V was cut back by 1 base and J by 4 bases. This CDR3 spans 17 amino acids. CDR3 in amino acids: CASSLRSSGSSTYEQYF. CDR3 sequence (DNA): TGCGCCAGCAGCTTGAGGTCTAGCGGGAGTTCCACATACGAGCAGTACTTC.

This chain connects TRBV7-9 to TRBJ1-3, with 8 bases lining up with TRBD1. CDR1 is SEHNR and CDR2 is FQNEAQ in the germline V gene (reference sequence). The CDR3 consists of 14 residues. Germline trimming cut 5 bases from V and 2 bases from J; bases unmatched to any gene: 2. In DNA form, the CDR3 reads TGTGCCAGCAGCCCGACAGGGGCTGGAAACACCATATATTTT. This sequence encodes CASSPTGAGNTIYF.

The chain recombines TRBV11-2 with TRBJ1-1; D might be TRBD1 (6 bases). This CDR3 region has 14 residues. Germline loops: CDR1 SGHAT, CDR2 FQNNGV. V shed 6 bases and J shed 6 bases, with 17 bases lying between them. The CDR3, as DNA: TGTGCCAGCAGGCCAATGGGGGGGGGCCCTGAAGCTTTCTTT. It encodes CASRPMGGGPEAFF.

V is TRBV2 and J is TRBJ2-7; D may be TRBD1 or TRBD2 (5 bases each). V lost 4 bases and J lost 2, with 15 bases in between. Germline V CDR1 and CDR2: SNHLY, FYNNEI. The CDR3 has 15 amino acids. The CDR3: CASSVGWGPTYEQYF. In nucleotides, the CDR3 is TGTGCCAGCAGTGTGGGCTGGGGACCGACCTACGAGCAGTACTTC.

V usage is TRBV2 and J usage is TRBJ2-1; D unresolved. Germline V gene lookup returns CDR1 SNHLY and CDR2 FYNNEI. This CDR3 has 12 amino acids. V lost 4 bases and J lost 10, with 11 bases in between. Here the CDR3 reads CASSVADLEQFF. The CDR3 region has the DNA TGTGCCAGCAGTGTAGCTGATCTAGAGCAGTTCTTC.

The V call is TRBV30, the J call TRBJ1-5, with TRBD1 as a possible D gene (6 bases). V gave up 3 bases and J gave up 4 bases, with 10 bases separating them. The CDR3 length is 13 residues. In germline, CDR1 is GTSNPN, CDR2 SVGIG (reference sequence). The CDR3 DNA reads TGTGCCTGGAGCATCAGGGGTAATCAGCCCCAGCATTTT. The encoded protein is CAWSIRGNQPQHF.

The chain employs TRBV29-1 and TRBJ2-3, with D tentatively TRBD2 (6 bases). CDR3 size: 11 residues. Germline CDR1 and CDR2: SQVTM and ANQGSEA. The CDR3 protein is CSSGRRDTQYF. Here the CDR3 DNA reads TGCAGTTCTGGGAGGCGCGATACGCAGTATTTT.

The rearrangement uses TRBV29-1 and TRBJ2-7; D call uncertain. The CDR3 totals 12 residues. CDR1 is SQVTM and CDR2 is ANQGSEA in the germline V gene. V gave up 4 bases and J gave up 3 bases, with 10 bases separating them. CDR3 in amino acids: CSVGAQVYEQYF. CDR3 DNA: TGCAGCGTTGGGGCCCAGGTCTACGAGCAGTACTTC.

The V gene is TRBV20-1, the J gene TRBJ2-2; the D gene could be TRBD1 or TRBD2 (7 bases each). V lost 0 bases and J lost 7, with 15 bases in between. Germline CDR1 DFQATT, CDR2 SNEGSKA (reference sequence). This CDR3 is 15 amino acids long. The CDR3 DNA reads TGCAGTGCTAGAGAGGGGGGGACAGCCCTCGGGGAGCTGTTTTTT. This gives the protein CSAREGGTALGELFF.

This chain connects TRBV20-1 to TRBJ1-4; D is possibly TRBD1 (5 bases). The CDR3 sequence is 11 residues long. Trimming left V 6 bases short and J 7 bases short, with 9 bases between. Germline CDR1 DFQATT, CDR2 SNEGSKA (reference sequence). This chain's CDR3 is CSASRGEKLFF. Written as DNA, the CDR3 is TGCAGTGCCTCTAGGGGTGAAAAACTGTTTTTT.

The chain couples TRBV6-2 or TRBV6-3 to TRBJ2-1, with 14 bases identical to TRBD2. The CDR3 is 18 residues long. CDR1 is MNHEY, CDR2 SVGEGT, per germline. V gave up 2 bases and J gave up 8 bases; unmatched junction bases: 11. CDR3 loop: CASSYHTTGTSGSYEQFF. CDR3 DNA sequence: TGTGCCAGCAGTTACCACACTACCGGGACTAGCGGGAGTTATGAGCAGTTCTTC.

To note about this clonotype: Sequence at one end of the junction differs from germline and may be a read error. The chain employs TRBV30 and TRBJ1-3, with TRBD1 identical over 10 bases. Germline CDR1 GTSNPN, CDR2 SVGIG (reference sequence). CDR3 size: 13 residues. In nucleotides, the CDR3 is TGTGCCTGGACCCCGACAGGGGGCATCCCCCTAAATTTT. Protein product: CAWTPTGGIPLNF.

The DNA for the CDR3 is TGTGCCAGCAGCTTGGTAGCGGGAGACGGCAATGAGCAGTTCTTC. Protein product: CASSLVAGDGNEQFF. The genes are TRBV5-6 and TRBJ2-1; TRBD2 agrees at 9 bases. CDR3 length equals 15 residues. The germline V gene has CDR1 SGHDT and CDR2 YYEEEE. V dropped 0 bases and J dropped 6; count of bases not matched to a gene: 4.

The chain links TRBV11-2 to TRBJ2-1; the match to TRBD2 covers 9 bases. CDR1 and CDR2 from the germline V gene are SGHAT and FQNNGV. The ends lost 0 bases at V and 12 bases at J; junction bases unmatched: 6. The CDR3 length is 14 residues. CDR3 protein: CASSLDRTSGWQFF. Here the CDR3 DNA reads TGTGCCAGCAGCTTAGATCGAACTAGCGGGTGGCAGTTCTTC. Variable domain in full (rest from reference TRBV11-2 and TRBJ2-1): EAGVAQSPRYKIIEKRQSVAFWCNPISGHATLYWYQQILGQGPKLLIQFQNNGVVDDSQLPKDRFSAERLKGVDSTLKIQPAKLEDSAVYLCASSLDRTSGWQFFGPGTRLTVL.

This rearrangement joins TRBV5-1 to TRBJ1-2, with 7 bases aligning to TRBD1. V shed 4 bases and J 0 bases; nucleotides not matched to a gene: 6. Germline V gene data show CDR1 as SGHRS and CDR2 as YFSETQ. This CDR3 has 15 amino acids. The CDR3 bases are TGCGCCAGCAGCATCGGACAGGTAGCTAACTATGGCTACACCTTC. It codes for CASSIGQVANYGYTF.

The chain recombines TRBV30 with TRBJ2-7, with no clear D. Germline values: CDR1 GTSNPN, CDR2 SVGIG (reference sequence). Trimming shortened V by 3 bases and J by 6 bases, and 12 bases separated the two germline ends. The CDR3 length is 12 residues. DNA of the CDR3: TGTGCCTGGAGAACTACGGGTCGCGAGCAGTACTTC. It yields the protein CAWRTTGREQYF.

V and J are TRBV6-2 or TRBV6-3 and TRBJ1-2, with D unresolved. Looked up from germline, CDR1 is MNHEY and CDR2 is SVGEGT. With 4 bases removed from V and 7 bases from J, the gap between germline ends came to 13 bases. The CDR3 length is 13 residues. The CDR3 DNA follows: TGTGCCAGCAGTTCAACCCGAGGCGGTGGCTACACCTTC. It is translated as CASSSTRGGGYTF.

The chain carries TRBV25-1 and TRBJ2-5, with 9 bases matching TRBD2. The CDR3 contains 13 residues. Trimming removed 6 bases from V and 5 bases from J; junction bases left unmatched: 4. CDR1 and CDR2 (germline): MGHDK, SYGVNS. The CDR3 sequence: CASSGAGGETQYF. The DNA of the CDR3 is TGTGCCAGCAGCGGTGCGGGAGGGGAGACCCAGTACTTC. The whole variable domain, filled in from reference TRBV25-1 and TRBJ2-5, reads EADIYQTPRYLVIGTGKKITLECSQTMGHDKMYWYQQDPGMELHLIHYSYGVNSTEKGDLSSESTVSRIRTEHFPLTLESARPSHTSQYLCASSGAGGETQYFGPGTRLLVL.